Sequencing of this T cell receptor (beta chain) was carried out in a study of blood T cells in healthy people across ages. Study-wide points: The authors considered diversity estimates from one million T cells to be underestimates.

The CDR3 is made up of 13 amino acids. From germline, CDR1 is SGHTA and CDR2 FQGNSA. Using a J-beta primer mix together with a sample-barcoded 5' primer, a second PCR was run for 7 to 11 cycles. MiXCR was run by TCRdb on the 5' RACE reads, yielding one entry per CDR3 protein. The sample shows under 2,000,000 distinct CDR3 sequences, 49% of them seen only once. Concerning this clonotype itself: Its antigen is not identified. A much larger clonotype is one base distant, so this may be a read error.

The sequenced sample consisted of blood. This clonotype was sampled from a middle-aged woman in good health. The rearrangement links TRBV7-2 to TRBJ2-7; tentatively, D is TRBD2 (6 bases). CDR3: CVSSLGRGNEQYF. The CDR3 DNA follows: TGTGTCAGCAGCTTAGGTCGGGGGAACGAGCAGTACTTC.